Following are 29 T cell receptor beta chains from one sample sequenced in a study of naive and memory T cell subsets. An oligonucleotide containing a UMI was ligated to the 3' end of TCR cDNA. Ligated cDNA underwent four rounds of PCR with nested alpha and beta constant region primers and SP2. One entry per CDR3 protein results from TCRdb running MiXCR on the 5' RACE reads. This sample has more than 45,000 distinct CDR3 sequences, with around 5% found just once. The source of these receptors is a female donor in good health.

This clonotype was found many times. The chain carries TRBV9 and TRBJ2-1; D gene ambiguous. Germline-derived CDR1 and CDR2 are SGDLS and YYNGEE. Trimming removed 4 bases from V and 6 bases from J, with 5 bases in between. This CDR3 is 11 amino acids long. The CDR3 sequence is CASSSANEQFF. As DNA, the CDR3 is TGTGCCAGCAGCTCCGCCAATGAGCAGTTCTTC.

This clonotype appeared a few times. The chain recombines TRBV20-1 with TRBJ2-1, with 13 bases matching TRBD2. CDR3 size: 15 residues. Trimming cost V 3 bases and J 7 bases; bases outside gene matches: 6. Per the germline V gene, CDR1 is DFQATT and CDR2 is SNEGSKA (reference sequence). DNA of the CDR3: TGCAGTGCTAGGGTAACTAGCGGGAGGGCGAATGAGCAGTTCTTC. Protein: CSARVTSGRANEQFF.

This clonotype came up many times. The DNA for the CDR3 is TGTGCCAGCAGTTTCAACGCAGGGTGGGGAAACACCATATATTTT. Its translation is CASSFNAGWGNTIYF. V and J are TRBV28 and TRBJ1-3; D may be TRBD1 (5 bases). V was clipped by 3 bases and J by 4 bases, with 13 bases between them. CDR3 length: 15 amino acids. Germline CDR1 is MDHEN and CDR2 is SYDVKM.

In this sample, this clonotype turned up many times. The CDR3 sequence: CSAFHPRGQSSYEQYF. CDR3 nucleotides: TGCAGTGCCTTCCACCCTCGTGGGCAAAGCTCCTACGAGCAGTACTTC. The V call is TRBV20-1, the J call TRBJ2-7; D call uncertain. The CDR3 covers 16 residues. V lost 6 bases, J lost 0 bases, and 21 bases lay in between. The germline CDR1 and CDR2 sequences are DFQATT and SNEGSKA (reference sequence).

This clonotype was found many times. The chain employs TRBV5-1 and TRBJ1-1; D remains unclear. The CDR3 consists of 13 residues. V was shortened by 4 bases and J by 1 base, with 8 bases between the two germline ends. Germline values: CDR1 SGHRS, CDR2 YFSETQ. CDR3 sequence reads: CASSPRQNTEAFF. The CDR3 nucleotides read TGCGCCAGCAGCCCACGACAGAACACTGAAGCTTTCTTT.

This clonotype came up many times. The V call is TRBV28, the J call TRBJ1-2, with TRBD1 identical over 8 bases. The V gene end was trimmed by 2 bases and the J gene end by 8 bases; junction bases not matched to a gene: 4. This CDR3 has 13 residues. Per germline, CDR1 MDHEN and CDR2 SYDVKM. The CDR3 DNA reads TGTGCCAGCAGTTTAGCAGGGGGCAAGGGCTACACCTTC. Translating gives CASSLAGGKGYTF.

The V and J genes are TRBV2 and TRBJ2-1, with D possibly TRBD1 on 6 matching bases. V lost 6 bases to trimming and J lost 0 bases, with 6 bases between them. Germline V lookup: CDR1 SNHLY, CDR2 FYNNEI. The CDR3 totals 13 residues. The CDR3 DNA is TGTGCCAGCAGACAGGGCTCCTACAATGAGCAGTTCTTC. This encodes CASRQGSYNEQFF.

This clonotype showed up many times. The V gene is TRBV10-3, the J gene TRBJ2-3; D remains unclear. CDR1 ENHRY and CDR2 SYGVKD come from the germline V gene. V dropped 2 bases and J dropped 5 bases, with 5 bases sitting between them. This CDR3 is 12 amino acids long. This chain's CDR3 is CAISEIVDTQYF. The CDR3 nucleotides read TGTGCCATCAGTGAGATTGTAGATACGCAGTATTTT.

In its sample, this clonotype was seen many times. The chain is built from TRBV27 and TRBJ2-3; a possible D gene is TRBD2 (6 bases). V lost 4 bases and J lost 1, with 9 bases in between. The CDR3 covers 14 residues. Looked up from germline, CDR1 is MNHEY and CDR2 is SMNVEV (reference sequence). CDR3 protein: CASSWASGTDTQYF. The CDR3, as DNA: TGTGCCAGCAGTTGGGCTAGCGGCACAGATACGCAGTATTTT.

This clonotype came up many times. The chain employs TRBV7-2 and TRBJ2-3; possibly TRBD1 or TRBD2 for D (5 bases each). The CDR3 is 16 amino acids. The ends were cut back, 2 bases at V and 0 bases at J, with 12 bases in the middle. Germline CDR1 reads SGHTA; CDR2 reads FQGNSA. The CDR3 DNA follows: TGTGCCAGCAGCTTACGGAACGGGGACAGCACAGATACGCAGTATTTT. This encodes CASSLRNGDSTDTQYF.

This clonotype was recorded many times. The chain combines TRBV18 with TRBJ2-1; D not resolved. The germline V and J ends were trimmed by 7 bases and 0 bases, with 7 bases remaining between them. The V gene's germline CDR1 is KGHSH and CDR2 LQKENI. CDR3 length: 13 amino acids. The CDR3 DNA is TGTGCCAGCTGCTATAGCTCCTACAATGAGCAGTTCTTC. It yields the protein CASCYSSYNEQFF.

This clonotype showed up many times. The CDR3 loop is CASSPSLMNTEAFF. For the CDR3, the DNA is TGTGCCAGCAGTCCAAGTCTCATGAACACTGAAGCTTTCTTT. The chain couples TRBV28 to TRBJ1-1; D gene unclear. V lost 5 bases to trimming and J lost 0 bases, with 10 bases between them. The CDR3 has 14 amino acids. Germline CDR1 reads MDHEN; CDR2 reads SYDVKM.

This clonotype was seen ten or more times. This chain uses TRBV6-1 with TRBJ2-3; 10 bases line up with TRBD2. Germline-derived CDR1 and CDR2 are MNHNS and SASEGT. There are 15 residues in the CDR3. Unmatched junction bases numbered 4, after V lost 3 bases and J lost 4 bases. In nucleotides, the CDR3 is TGTGCCAGCAGTGATACAGCGGGAGGGGCAGATACGCAGTATTTT. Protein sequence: CASSDTAGGADTQYF.

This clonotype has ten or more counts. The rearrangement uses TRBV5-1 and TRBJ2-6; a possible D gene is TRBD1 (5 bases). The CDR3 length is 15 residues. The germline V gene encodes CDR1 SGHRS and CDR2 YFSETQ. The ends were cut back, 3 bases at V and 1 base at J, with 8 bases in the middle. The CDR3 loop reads CASSSRQSGANVLTF. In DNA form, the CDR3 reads TGCGCCAGCAGCTCACGACAGTCTGGGGCCAACGTCCTGACTTTC.

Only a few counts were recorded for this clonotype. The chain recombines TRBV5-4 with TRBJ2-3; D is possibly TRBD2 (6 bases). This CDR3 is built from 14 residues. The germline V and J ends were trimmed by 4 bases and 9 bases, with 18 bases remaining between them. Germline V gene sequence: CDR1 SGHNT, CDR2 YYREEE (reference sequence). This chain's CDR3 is CASSGAGKSQTQYF. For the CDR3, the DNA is TGTGCCAGCAGCGGGGCGGGGAAATCTCAGACGCAGTATTTT.

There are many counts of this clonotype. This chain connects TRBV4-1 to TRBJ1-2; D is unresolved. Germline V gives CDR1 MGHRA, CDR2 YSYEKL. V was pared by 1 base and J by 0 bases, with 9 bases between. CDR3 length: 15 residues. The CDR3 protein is CASSQGGSTNYGYTF. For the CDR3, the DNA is TGCGCCAGCAGCCAAGGCGGCAGTACTAACTATGGCTACACCTTC.

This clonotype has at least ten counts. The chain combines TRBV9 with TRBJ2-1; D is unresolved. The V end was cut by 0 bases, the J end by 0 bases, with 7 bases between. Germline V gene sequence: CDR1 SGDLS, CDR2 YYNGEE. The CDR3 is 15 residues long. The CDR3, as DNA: TGTGCCAGCAGCGTAGTGGGTAGCTCCTACAATGAGCAGTTCTTC. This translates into CASSVVGSSYNEQFF.

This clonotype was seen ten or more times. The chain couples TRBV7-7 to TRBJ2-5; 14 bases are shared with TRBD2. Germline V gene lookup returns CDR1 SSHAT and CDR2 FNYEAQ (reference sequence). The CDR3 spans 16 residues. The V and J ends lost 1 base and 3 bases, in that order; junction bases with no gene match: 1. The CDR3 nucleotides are TGTGCCAGCAGCTTAGGGACTAGCGGGGGGAAAGAGACCCAGTACTTC. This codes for CASSLGTSGGKETQYF. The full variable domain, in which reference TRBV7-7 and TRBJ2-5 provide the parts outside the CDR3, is GAGVSQSPRYKVTKRGQDVTLRCDPISSHATLYWYQQALGQGPEFLTYFNYEAQPDKSGLPSDRFSAERPEGSISTLTIQRTEQRDSAMYRCASSLGTSGGKETQYFGPGTRLLVL.

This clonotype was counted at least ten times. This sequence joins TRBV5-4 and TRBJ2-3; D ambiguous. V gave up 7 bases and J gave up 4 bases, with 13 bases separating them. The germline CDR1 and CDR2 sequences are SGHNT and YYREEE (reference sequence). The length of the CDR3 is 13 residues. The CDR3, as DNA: TGTGCCAGCGCTGATGACGAGGCAGATACGCAGTATTTT. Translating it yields CASADDEADTQYF.

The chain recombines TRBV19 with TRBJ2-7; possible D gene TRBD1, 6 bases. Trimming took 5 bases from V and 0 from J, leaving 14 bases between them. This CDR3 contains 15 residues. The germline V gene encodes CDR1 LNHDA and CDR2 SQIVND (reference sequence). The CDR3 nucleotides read TGTGCCAGTAGTGGTGGGGGCTACGACTCCTACGAGCAGTACTTC. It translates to CASSGGGYDSYEQYF.

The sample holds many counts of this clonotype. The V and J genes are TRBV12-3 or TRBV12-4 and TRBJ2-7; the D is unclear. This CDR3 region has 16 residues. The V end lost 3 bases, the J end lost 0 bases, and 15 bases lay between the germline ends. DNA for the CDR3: TGTGCCAGCAGTTTTGGTAGTGCGTCTAGCTCCTACGAGCAGTACTTC. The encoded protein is CASSFGSASSSYEQYF.

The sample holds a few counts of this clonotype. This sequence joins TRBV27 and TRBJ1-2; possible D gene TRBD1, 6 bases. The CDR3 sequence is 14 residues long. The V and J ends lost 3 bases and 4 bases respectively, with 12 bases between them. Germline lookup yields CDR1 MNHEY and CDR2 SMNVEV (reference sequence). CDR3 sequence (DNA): TGTGCCAGCAGTTTGGGGGGGCTTAGCTATGGCTACACCTTC. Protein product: CASSLGGLSYGYTF.

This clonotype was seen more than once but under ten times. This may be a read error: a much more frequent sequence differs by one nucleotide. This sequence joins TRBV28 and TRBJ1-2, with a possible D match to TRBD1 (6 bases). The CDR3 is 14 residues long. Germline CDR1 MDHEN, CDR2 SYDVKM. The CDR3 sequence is CASSSRDNNYGDTF. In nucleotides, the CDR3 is TGTGCCAGCAGTTCCCGGGACAATAACTATGGCGACACCTTC.

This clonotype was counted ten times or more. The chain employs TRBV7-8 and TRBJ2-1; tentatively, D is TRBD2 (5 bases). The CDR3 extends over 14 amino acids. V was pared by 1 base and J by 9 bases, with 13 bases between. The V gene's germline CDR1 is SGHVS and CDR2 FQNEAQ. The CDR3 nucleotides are TGTGCCAGCAGCTTAGTGCTAGCCCCGAGTGAGCAGTTCTTC. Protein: CASSLVLAPSEQFF.

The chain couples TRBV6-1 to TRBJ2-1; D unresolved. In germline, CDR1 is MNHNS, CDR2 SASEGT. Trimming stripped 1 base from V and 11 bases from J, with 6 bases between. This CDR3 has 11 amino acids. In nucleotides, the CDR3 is TGTGCCAGCAGTGAAGGACTCCAGCAGTTCTTC. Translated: CASSEGLQQFF.

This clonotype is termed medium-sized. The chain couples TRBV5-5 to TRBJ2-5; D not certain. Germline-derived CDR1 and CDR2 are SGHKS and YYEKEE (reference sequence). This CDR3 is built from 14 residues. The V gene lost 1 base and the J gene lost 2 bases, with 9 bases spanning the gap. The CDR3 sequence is CASSLSPAQETQYF. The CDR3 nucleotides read TGTGCCAGCAGCTTGTCGCCAGCACAAGAGACCCAGTACTTC.

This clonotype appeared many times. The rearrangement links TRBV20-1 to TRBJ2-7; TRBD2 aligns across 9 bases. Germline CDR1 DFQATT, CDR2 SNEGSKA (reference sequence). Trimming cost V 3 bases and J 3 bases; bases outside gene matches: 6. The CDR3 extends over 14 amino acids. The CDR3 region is CSARRAGGDYEQYF. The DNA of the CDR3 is TGCAGTGCTAGGAGGGCGGGAGGGGACTACGAGCAGTACTTC.

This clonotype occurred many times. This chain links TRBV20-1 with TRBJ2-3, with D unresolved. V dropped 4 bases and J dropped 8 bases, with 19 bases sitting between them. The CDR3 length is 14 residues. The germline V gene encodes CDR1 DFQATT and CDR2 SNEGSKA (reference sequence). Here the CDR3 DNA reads TGCAGTGCTAACCTAGGCTCGATTTCGGCTACGCAGTATTTT. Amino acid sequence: CSANLGSISATQYF.

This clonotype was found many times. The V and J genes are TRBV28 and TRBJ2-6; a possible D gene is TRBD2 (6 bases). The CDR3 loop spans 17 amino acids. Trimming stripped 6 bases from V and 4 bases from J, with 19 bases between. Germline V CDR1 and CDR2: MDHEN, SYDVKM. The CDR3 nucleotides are TGTGCCAGCAGAAAAACCAGTGGGGGGTCCGGGGCCAACGTCCTGACTTTC. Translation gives CASRKTSGGSGANVLTF.